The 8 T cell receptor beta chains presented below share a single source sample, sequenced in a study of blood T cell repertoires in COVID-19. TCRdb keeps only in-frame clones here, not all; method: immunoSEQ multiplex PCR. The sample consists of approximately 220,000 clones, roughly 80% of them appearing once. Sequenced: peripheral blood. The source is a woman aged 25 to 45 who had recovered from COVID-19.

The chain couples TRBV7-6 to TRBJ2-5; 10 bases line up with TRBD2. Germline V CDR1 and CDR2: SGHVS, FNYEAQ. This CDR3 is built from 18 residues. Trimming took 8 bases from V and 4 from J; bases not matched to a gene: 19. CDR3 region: CASGLISGRAGLGETQYF. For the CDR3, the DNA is TGTGCCAGCGGGTTAATCAGCGGGAGGGCCGGGCTAGGAGAGACCCAGTACTTC. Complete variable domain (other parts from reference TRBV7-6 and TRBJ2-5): GAGVSQSPRYKVTKRGQDVALRCDPISGHVSLYWYRQALGQGPEFLTYFNYEAQQDKSGLPNDRFSAERPEGSISTLTIQRTEQRDSAMYRCASGLISGRAGLGETQYFGPGTRLLVL.

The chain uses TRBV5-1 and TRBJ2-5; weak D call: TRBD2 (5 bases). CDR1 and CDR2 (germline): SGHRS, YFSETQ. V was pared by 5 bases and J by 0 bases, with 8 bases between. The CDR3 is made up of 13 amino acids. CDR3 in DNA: TGCGCCAGCAGGCGGGCATACCAAGAGACCCAGTACTTC. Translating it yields CASRRAYQETQYF.

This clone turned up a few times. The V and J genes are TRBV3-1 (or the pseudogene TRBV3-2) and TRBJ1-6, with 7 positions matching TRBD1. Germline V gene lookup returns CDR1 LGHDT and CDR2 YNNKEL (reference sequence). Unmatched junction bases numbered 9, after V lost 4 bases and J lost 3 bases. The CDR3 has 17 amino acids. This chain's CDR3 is CASSRDREVYYNSPLHF. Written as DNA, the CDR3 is TGTGCCAGCAGCCGCGACAGGGAGGTATACTATAATTCACCCCTCCACTTT.

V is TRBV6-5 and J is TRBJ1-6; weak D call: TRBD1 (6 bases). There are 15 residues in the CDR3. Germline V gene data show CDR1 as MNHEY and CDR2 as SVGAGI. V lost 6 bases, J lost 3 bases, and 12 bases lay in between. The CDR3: CASSETGFYNSPLHF. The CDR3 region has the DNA TGTGCCAGCAGCGAGACAGGATTCTATAATTCACCCCTCCACTTT.

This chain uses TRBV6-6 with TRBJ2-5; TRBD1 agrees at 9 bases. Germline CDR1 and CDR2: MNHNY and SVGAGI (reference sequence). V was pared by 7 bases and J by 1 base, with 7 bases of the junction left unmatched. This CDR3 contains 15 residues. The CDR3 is CASTPGQGGQETQYF. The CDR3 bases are TGTGCCAGCACCCCGGGACAGGGCGGCCAAGAGACCCAGTACTTC.

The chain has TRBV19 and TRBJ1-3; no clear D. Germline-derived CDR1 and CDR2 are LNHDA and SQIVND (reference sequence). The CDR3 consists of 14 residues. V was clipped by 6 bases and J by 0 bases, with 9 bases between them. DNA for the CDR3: TGTGCCAGTAGAGGACTCAACTCTGGAAACACCATATATTTT. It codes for CASRGLNSGNTIYF.

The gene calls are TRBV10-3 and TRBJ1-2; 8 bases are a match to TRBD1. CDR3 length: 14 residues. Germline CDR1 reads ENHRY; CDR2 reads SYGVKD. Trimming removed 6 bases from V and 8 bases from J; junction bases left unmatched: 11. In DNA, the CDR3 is TGTGCCATCAGGACCCCCAGGGGGCTGGAAGGCTACACCTTC. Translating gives CAIRTPRGLEGYTF.

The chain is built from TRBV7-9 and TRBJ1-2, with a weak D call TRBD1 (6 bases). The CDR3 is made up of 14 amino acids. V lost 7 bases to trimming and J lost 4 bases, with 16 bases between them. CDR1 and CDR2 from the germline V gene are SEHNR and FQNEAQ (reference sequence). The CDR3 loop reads CASTNGGRLYGYTF. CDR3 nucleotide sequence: TGTGCCAGCACCAACGGGGGGCGCCTCTATGGCTACACCTTC.